This is a list of T cell receptor beta chains from one sample in a study of T cell responses to AZD1222 COVID-19 vaccine. The repertoire was sequenced with immunoSEQ multiplex PCR; TCRdb's copy has only in-frame clones and lacks some. The repertoire holds some 140,000 clones, over 75% seen once, with around 7.9% in the top ten. Source: peripheral blood, taken 28 days after the second dose of the MenACWY control vaccine. Every receptor here comes from an adult who received the MenACWY meningococcal vaccine as a control. The CDR3 runs from the conserved cysteine through the conserved F or W. D genes are given only for firm matches. Clone size is stated in some rows and not others, as once, few, many or a class when expanded.

CDR3aa: CASSFPTVHEQYF
CDR3nt: TGTGCCAGCAGCTTCCCTACGGTCCACGAGCAGTACTTC
j_gene: TRBJ2-7
v_gene: TRBV7-2
abundance: NA
d_gene: NA
len: 13

CDR3aa: CASSSRERGQPQHF
CDR3nt: TGCGCCAGCAGCAGCCGGGAGAGAGGTCAGCCCCAGCATTTT
j_gene: TRBJ1-5
v_gene: TRBV4-1
abundance: NA
d_gene: NA
len: 14

CDR3aa: CASSLAWAARQPQHF
CDR3nt: TGTGCCAGCAGCCTTGCCTGGGCGGCCAGACAGCCCCAGCATTTT
j_gene: TRBJ1-5
v_gene: TRBV27
abundance: NA
d_gene: NA
len: 15

CDR3aa: CASSYSQNTEAFF
CDR3nt: TGTGCCAGCAGTTACTCCCAGAACACTGAAGCTTTCTTT
j_gene: TRBJ1-1
v_gene: TRBV6-5
abundance: NA
d_gene: NA
len: 13

CDR3aa: CASSLIDSHGPQHF
CDR3nt: TGTGCCAGCAGCTTAATAGACAGTCACGGGCCCCAGCATTTT
j_gene: TRBJ1-5
v_gene: TRBV7-9
abundance: NA
d_gene: NA
len: 14

CDR3aa: CASSARGSFIGTEAFF
CDR3nt: TGTGCCAGCAGCGCCCGCGGGTCGTTTATAGGCACTGAAGCTTTCTTT
j_gene: TRBJ1-1
v_gene: TRBV3-1/TRBV3-2
abundance: NA
d_gene: NA
len: 16

CDR3aa: CASSPTRNGDTQYF
CDR3nt: TGTGCCAGCAGCCCGACCCGAAATGGGGATACGCAGTATTTT
j_gene: TRBJ2-3
v_gene: TRBV11-3
abundance: medium-sized
d_gene: NA
len: 14

CDR3aa: CAINPTGKAEAFF
CDR3nt: TGTGCCATCAATCCGACAGGGAAAGCTGAAGCTTTCTTT
j_gene: TRBJ1-1
v_gene: TRBV10-3
abundance: NA
d_gene: TRBD1
len: 13

CDR3aa: CASSLGGQGTSGNTIYF
CDR3nt: TGTGCCAGCAGCTTGGGGGGCCAGGGAACCTCTGGAAACACCATATATTTT
j_gene: TRBJ1-3
v_gene: TRBV5-4
abundance: NA
d_gene: NA
len: 17

CDR3aa: CASSGPRGGMGADTQYF
CDR3nt: TGTGCCAGCAGTGGGCCGAGAGGCGGGATGGGGGCAGATACGCAGTATTTT
j_gene: TRBJ2-3
v_gene: TRBV6-2/TRBV6-3
abundance: NA
d_gene: NA
len: 17